This is a list of T cell receptor beta chains from one sample in a study of blood T cell repertoires in COVID-19. The repertoire was sequenced with immunoSEQ multiplex PCR; TCRdb's copy has only in-frame clones and lacks some. The sample shows around 140,000 clones, 65% to 90% of them seen only once. The material sequenced was peripheral blood. All receptors derive from a woman in her sixties or seventies with active or convalescent COVID-19. CDR3s include the opening cysteine and the closing phenylalanine or tryptophan. The order of the fields is clone size, J gene, D gene, V gene, CDR3 protein, CDR3 DNA. D genes are given only for firm matches. The size field is filled for only some rows; it gives once, few, many or a size class.

abundance: NA; j_gene: TRBJ2-3; d_gene: TRBD2; v_gene: TRBV5-1; CDR3aa: CASRTSGGDTDTQYF; CDR3nt: TGCGCCAGCAGAACTAGCGGGGGGGACACAGATACGCAGTATTTT
abundance: few; j_gene: TRBJ1-4; d_gene: NA; v_gene: TRBV5-6; CDR3aa: CASSLGGWTYEKLFF; CDR3nt: TGTGCCAGCAGCTTGGGAGGGTGGACGTATGAAAAACTGTTTTTT
abundance: NA; j_gene: TRBJ1-1; d_gene: NA; v_gene: TRBV15; CDR3aa: CATSRFAGATEAFF; CDR3nt: TGTGCCACCAGCAGATTCGCAGGGGCCACTGAAGCTTTCTTT
abundance: NA; j_gene: TRBJ1-4; d_gene: NA; v_gene: TRBV16; CDR3aa: CASSQFAVGSEKLFF; CDR3nt: TGTGCCAGCAGCCAATTCGCGGTGGGGAGTGAAAAACTGTTTTTT
abundance: NA; j_gene: TRBJ1-6; d_gene: NA; v_gene: TRBV7-8; CDR3aa: CASSPVGSYNSPLHF; CDR3nt: TGTGCCAGCAGCCCAGTTGGCTCCTATAATTCACCCCTCCACTTT
abundance: NA; j_gene: TRBJ1-2; d_gene: TRBD1; v_gene: TRBV19; CDR3aa: CASSKQGEDYGYTF; CDR3nt: TGTGCCAGTAGTAAGCAGGGGGAAGACTATGGCTACACCTTC
abundance: once; j_gene: TRBJ1-2; d_gene: NA; v_gene: TRBV19; CDR3aa: CASSFRTANYGYTF; CDR3nt: TGTGCCAGTAGTTTCCGGACAGCCAACTATGGCTACACCTTC
abundance: NA; j_gene: TRBJ1-1; d_gene: NA; v_gene: TRBV5-6; CDR3aa: CASSYLQGMSEAFF; CDR3nt: TGTGCCAGCAGCTACCTACAGGGTATGAGCGAAGCTTTCTTT
abundance: NA; j_gene: TRBJ1-2; d_gene: NA; v_gene: TRBV28; CDR3aa: CASSLRGGYTF; CDR3nt: TGTGCCAGCAGTCTAAGAGGCGGCTACACCTTC
abundance: NA; j_gene: TRBJ2-2; d_gene: TRBD1; v_gene: TRBV12-5; CDR3aa: CASGLDRGPNTGELFF; CDR3nt: TGTGCTAGTGGTTTGGACAGGGGGCCAAACACCGGGGAGCTGTTTTTT
abundance: few; j_gene: TRBJ1-5; d_gene: NA; v_gene: TRBV5-6; CDR3aa: CASSLSALAGQPQHF; CDR3nt: TGTGCCAGCAGCTTGAGCGCCCTCGCGGGTCAGCCCCAGCATTTT
abundance: NA; j_gene: TRBJ2-5; d_gene: NA; v_gene: TRBV3-1/TRBV3-2; CDR3aa: CASSHGGARETQYF; CDR3nt: TGTGCCAGCAGCCATGGCGGCGCGAGGGAGACCCAGTACTTC
abundance: once; j_gene: TRBJ1-1; d_gene: NA; v_gene: TRBV6-5; CDR3aa: CASRGGDRNTEAFF; CDR3nt: TGTGCCAGCAGGGGGGGGGACCGGAACACTGAAGCTTTCTTT
abundance: NA; j_gene: TRBJ2-1; d_gene: TRBD2; v_gene: TRBV4-1; CDR3aa: CASGPRPSGGYNEQFF; CDR3nt: TGCGCCAGCGGACCTCGGCCTAGCGGGGGCTACAATGAGCAGTTCTTC
abundance: NA; j_gene: TRBJ1-1; d_gene: TRBD1; v_gene: TRBV10-2; CDR3aa: CASSESRTGGYTEAFF; CDR3nt: TGCGCCAGCAGTGAGTCAAGGACAGGGGGCTACACTGAAGCTTTCTTT
abundance: NA; j_gene: TRBJ2-3; d_gene: NA; v_gene: TRBV4-1; CDR3aa: CASSHYRVTDTQYF; CDR3nt: TGCGCCAGCAGCCATTACAGGGTCACAGATACGCAGTATTTT
abundance: NA; j_gene: TRBJ2-2; d_gene: NA; v_gene: TRBV27; CDR3aa: CASSFSPWLGTGELFF; CDR3nt: TGTGCCAGCAGTTTCTCCCCCTGGCTTGGCACCGGGGAGCTGTTTTTT
abundance: few; j_gene: TRBJ1-1; d_gene: NA; v_gene: TRBV5-6; CDR3aa: CASSYNRVQGNTEAFF; CDR3nt: TGTGCCAGCAGCTATAACAGGGTGCAAGGGAACACTGAAGCTTTCTTT
abundance: NA; j_gene: TRBJ2-3; d_gene: NA; v_gene: TRBV18; CDR3aa: CASSPDRRADTQYF; CDR3nt: TGTGCCAGCTCACCAGACAGGCGTGCAGATACGCAGTATTTT
abundance: NA; j_gene: TRBJ1-1; d_gene: TRBD1; v_gene: TRBV7-3; CDR3aa: CASSREQGSTEAFF; CDR3nt: TGTGCCAGCAGCCGGGAACAGGGGAGCACTGAAGCTTTCTTT
abundance: NA; j_gene: TRBJ2-1; d_gene: NA; v_gene: TRBV5-1; CDR3aa: CASSLQGHEQFF; CDR3nt: TGCGCCAGCAGCTTGCAGGGGCATGAGCAGTTCTTC
abundance: NA; j_gene: TRBJ2-3; d_gene: TRBD2; v_gene: TRBV6-1; CDR3aa: CASSELLAGASTDTQYF; CDR3nt: TGTGCCAGCAGTGAACTCCTAGCGGGGGCAAGCACAGATACGCAGTATTTT
abundance: many; j_gene: TRBJ1-6; d_gene: NA; v_gene: TRBV28; CDR3aa: CASSPSGGGNSPLHF; CDR3nt: TGTGCCAGCAGCCCCAGTGGGGGAGGAAATTCACCCCTCCACTTT
abundance: NA; j_gene: TRBJ1-3; d_gene: TRBD1; v_gene: TRBV7-2; CDR3aa: CASSPRQGNSGNTIYF; CDR3nt: TGTGCCAGCAGCCCTCGACAGGGGAACTCTGGAAACACCATATATTTT
abundance: NA; j_gene: TRBJ2-1; d_gene: NA; v_gene: TRBV13; CDR3aa: CASSPQLDEQFF; CDR3nt: TGTGCCAGCAGCCCGCAGCTAGATGAGCAGTTCTTC
abundance: many; j_gene: TRBJ2-2; d_gene: TRBD1; v_gene: TRBV19; CDR3aa: CASSTDRGDTGELFF; CDR3nt: TGTGCCAGTAGTACGGACAGGGGGGACACCGGGGAGCTGTTTTTT
abundance: NA; j_gene: TRBJ2-5; d_gene: NA; v_gene: TRBV14; CDR3aa: CASSSRGVGGQETQYF; CDR3nt: TGTGCCAGCAGCTCCCGAGGCGTAGGGGGCCAAGAGACCCAGTACTTC
abundance: NA; j_gene: TRBJ1-1; d_gene: NA; v_gene: TRBV27; CDR3aa: CASSLSSGVAFF; CDR3nt: TGTGCCAGCAGTTTAAGTTCCGGGGTTGCTTTCTTT
abundance: NA; j_gene: TRBJ1-3; d_gene: TRBD1; v_gene: TRBV7-9; CDR3aa: CASSSDRGPGNTIYF; CDR3nt: TGTGCCAGCAGTTCCGACAGGGGGCCTGGAAACACCATATATTTT
abundance: NA; j_gene: TRBJ1-1; d_gene: NA; v_gene: TRBV19; CDR3aa: CATTDSRNTEAFF; CDR3nt: TGTGCCACCACGGACAGCAGGAACACTGAAGCTTTCTTT
abundance: NA; j_gene: TRBJ1-4; d_gene: TRBD1; v_gene: TRBV27; CDR3aa: CASSVDRGHAGGLFF; CDR3nt: TGTGCCAGCAGTGTGGACAGGGGGCATGCTGGGGGACTGTTTTTT
abundance: NA; j_gene: TRBJ2-5; d_gene: NA; v_gene: TRBV7-9; CDR3aa: CASSLPQEQETQYF; CDR3nt: TGTGCCAGCAGCTTACCACAGGAACAAGAGACCCAGTACTTC
abundance: NA; j_gene: TRBJ2-3; d_gene: TRBD1; v_gene: TRBV2; CDR3aa: CASGFGDSRTDTQYF; CDR3nt: TGTGCCAGCGGCTTCGGGGACAGCCGCACAGATACGCAGTATTTT
abundance: NA; j_gene: TRBJ2-1; d_gene: NA; v_gene: TRBV5-6; CDR3aa: CASSLSIRQAGNEQFF; CDR3nt: TGTGCCAGCAGCTTAAGTATACGACAGGCGGGTAATGAGCAGTTCTTC
abundance: NA; j_gene: TRBJ2-5; d_gene: NA; v_gene: TRBV7-8; CDR3aa: CASSLARLTQETQYF; CDR3nt: TGTGCCAGCAGCTTAGCCCGACTCACACAAGAGACCCAGTACTTC
abundance: NA; j_gene: TRBJ1-3; d_gene: NA; v_gene: TRBV18; CDR3aa: CASSPDSSAGNTIYF; CDR3nt: TGTGCCAGCTCACCGGACAGTTCTGCTGGAAACACCATATATTTT
abundance: NA; j_gene: TRBJ1-3; d_gene: NA; v_gene: TRBV28; CDR3aa: CASSLFLGRGSGNTIYF; CDR3nt: TGTGCCAGCAGTTTATTCCTTGGCAGGGGATCTGGAAACACCATATATTTT
abundance: NA; j_gene: TRBJ1-2; d_gene: NA; v_gene: TRBV28; CDR3aa: CASSLPLTGYYGYTF; CDR3nt: TGTGCCAGCAGTTTACCCCTGACAGGATACTATGGCTACACCTTC
abundance: NA; j_gene: TRBJ2-5; d_gene: TRBD2; v_gene: TRBV5-1; CDR3aa: CASSLFLREGWETQYF; CDR3nt: TGCGCCAGCAGCTTATTCTTGCGGGAGGGTTGGGAGACCCAGTACTTC
abundance: NA; j_gene: TRBJ2-7; d_gene: NA; v_gene: TRBV6-2/TRBV6-3; CDR3aa: CASSYQEAIYEQYF; CDR3nt: TGTGCCAGCAGTTATCAAGAGGCTATCTACGAGCAGTACTTC
abundance: NA; j_gene: TRBJ2-2; d_gene: TRBD2; v_gene: TRBV28; CDR3aa: CASSLVAGGNTGELFF; CDR3nt: TGTGCCAGCAGTTTGGTAGCGGGGGGCAACACCGGGGAGCTGTTTTTT